A single sample gave rise to the 32 T cell receptor beta chains below, sequenced in a study of shared clonotypes between healthy human individuals. TCRdb keeps only in-frame clones here, not all; method: immunoSEQ multiplex PCR. In the table there are 170,000 or so clones, 65% to 70% of which are singletons. Sequencing used memory CD4+ T cells sorted from blood. Subset here: CD45RA-negative fraction. Every receptor here comes from a young man in good health.

This clone came up a few times. The genes are TRBV30 and TRBJ2-3, with D maybe TRBD1 (5 bases). Germline V gene data show CDR1 as GTSNPN and CDR2 as SVGIG (reference sequence). The CDR3 sequence is 15 residues long. The V and J ends lost 4 bases and 10 bases respectively, with 24 bases between them. For the CDR3, the DNA is TGTGCCTGGACTGCTAGTGGGGCCCCATGGGATCCGCAGTATTTT. It specifies CAWTASGAPWDPQYF.

The chain joins TRBV5-4 to TRBJ2-7, with 9 bases fitting TRBD2. CDR3 length: 18 amino acids. V gave up 1 base and J gave up 1 base; unmatched junction bases: 12. Germline-derived CDR1 and CDR2 are SGHNT and YYREEE (reference sequence). CDR3 in DNA: TGTGCCAGCAGCTTGATGCGCGGCGGGAGGGGGGATTCCTACGAGCAGTACTTC. This codes for CASSLMRGGRGDSYEQYF.

This sequence joins TRBV7-8 and TRBJ2-7; no definite D call. CDR3 length equals 13 residues. V lost 4 bases to trimming and J lost 4 bases, with 11 bases between them. Germline CDR1 SGHVS, CDR2 FQNEAQ. The CDR3 spells CASSCDHCYEQYF. CDR3 coding DNA: TGTGCCAGCAGCTGCGACCATTGTTACGAGCAGTACTTC.

The chain employs TRBV27 and TRBJ2-5; D uncertain. Trimming took 6 bases from V and 4 from J, leaving 18 bases between them. Germline-derived CDR1 and CDR2 are MNHEY and SMNVEV (reference sequence). The CDR3 length is 15 residues. The CDR3 DNA sequence: TGTGCCAGCAGCTCAGGACGGATCCCTCGAGAGACCCAGTACTTC. It codes for CASSSGRIPRETQYF.

This clone turned up a few times. DNA of the CDR3: TGTGCTAGTGCGGGTCTACTGCTCACAGATACGCAGTATTTT. It codes for CASAGLLLTDTQYF. The chain is built from TRBV12-5 and TRBJ2-3; D uncertain. This CDR3 has 14 residues. Germline CDR1 is LGHNT and CDR2 is FRNRAP. Trimming left V 7 bases short and J 2 bases short, with 13 bases between.

The chain couples TRBV7-2 to TRBJ2-1, with 12 positions matching TRBD2. Trimming at V came to 6 bases and at J to 6 bases, leaving 9 bases not matched to a gene. This CDR3 has 16 residues. Germline CDR1 is SGHTA and CDR2 is FQGNSA. CDR3 DNA sequence: TGTGCCAGCAGTTGGATGTCACTAGCGGGAGGCAATGAGCAGTTCTTC. It yields the protein CASSWMSLAGGNEQFF.

The chain is built from TRBV7-2 and TRBJ2-3; D may correspond to TRBD1 or TRBD2 (6 bases each). V was shortened by 4 bases and J by 4 bases, with 15 bases between the two germline ends. The germline V gene encodes CDR1 SGHTA and CDR2 FQGNSA. The CDR3 runs to 15 residues. CDR3: CASSSGGRGADTQYF. As DNA, the CDR3 is TGTGCCAGCAGCTCCGGGGGCAGGGGCGCAGATACGCAGTATTTT.

The V call is TRBV5-1, the J call TRBJ1-4, with D uncertain. V lost 3 bases to trimming and J lost 7 bases, with 10 bases between them. The CDR3 covers 13 residues. CDR1 and CDR2 (germline): SGHRS, YFSETQ. CDR3 in amino acids: CASSSGVGEKLFF. CDR3 in DNA: TGCGCCAGCAGCTCCGGGGTCGGTGAAAAACTGTTTTTT.

The J gene is TRBJ2-2, the V gene TRBV9; no clear D. CDR1 and CDR2 (germline): SGDLS, YYNGEE. The V end was cut by 3 bases, the J end by 5 bases, with 11 bases between. The CDR3 extends over 14 amino acids. The CDR3 region has the DNA TGTGCCAGCAGCGCCGACTCTTGGACCGGGGAGCTGTTTTTT. This sequence encodes CASSADSWTGELFF.

This clone was observed a few times. The V gene is TRBV28, the J gene TRBJ2-7, with D perhaps TRBD1 (5 bases). Germline V gene sequence: CDR1 MDHEN, CDR2 SYDVKM. V was clipped by 5 bases and J by 1 base, with 6 bases between them. The CDR3 has 12 amino acids. In DNA, the CDR3 is TGTGCCAGCAGTAAGGGGTCCTACGAGCAGTACTTC. Translating gives CASSKGSYEQYF.

The J gene is TRBJ2-7, the V gene TRBV28; 9 bases are shared with TRBD1. Per germline, CDR1 MDHEN and CDR2 SYDVKM. CDR3 length: 15 amino acids. The trim removed 2 bases at V and 1 base at J, leaving 3 bases unmatched. CDR3 nucleotides: TGTGCCAGCAGTTTACCCGGGACAGGGTCCTACGAGCAGTACTTC. Its translation: CASSLPGTGSYEQYF.

This chain connects TRBV30 to TRBJ1-4, with a possible D match to TRBD1 (5 bases). V shed 5 bases and J shed 8 bases, with 15 bases lying between them. Germline V CDR1 and CDR2: GTSNPN, SVGIG (reference sequence). There are 13 residues in the CDR3. Written as DNA, the CDR3 is TGTGCCTGGGTGGGACCATCGGGGGAAAAACTGTTTTTT. Its protein product is CAWVGPSGEKLFF.

Only one count was recorded for this clone. This chain joins TRBV9 and TRBJ1-1; 8 bases fit TRBD1. This CDR3 is 13 amino acids long. Trimming at V came to 4 bases and at J to 5 bases, leaving 4 bases not matched to a gene. The germline gives CDR1 SGDLS, CDR2 YYNGEE. The CDR3 coding sequence is TGTGCCAGCAGCCCGGACAGGGCTACTGAAGCTTTCTTT. The encoded protein is CASSPDRATEAFF.

As DNA, the CDR3 is TGTGCCAGCAGCCCTCGGGGCAGGGGGCATCCGGGGACTGAAGCTTTCTTT. It is translated as CASSPRGRGHPGTEAFF. The chain uses TRBV27 and TRBJ1-1, with 8 positions matching TRBD1. Per germline, CDR1 MNHEY and CDR2 SMNVEV (reference sequence). V gave up 6 bases and J gave up 5 bases; unmatched junction bases: 17. The CDR3 sequence is 17 residues long.

The CDR3, as DNA: TGTGCCAGCATCTACAGTTATAGCAATCAGCCCCAGCATTTT. The encoded protein is CASIYSYSNQPQHF. The chain combines TRBV6-1 with TRBJ1-5; D unresolved. V was trimmed by 7 bases and J by 0 bases, leaving 10 bases between them. The CDR3 runs 14 residues. Germline V CDR1 and CDR2: MNHNS, SASEGT.

This clone was recorded many times. This chain uses TRBV10-1 with TRBJ1-5; possibly TRBD1 for D (6 bases). This CDR3 is 13 amino acids long. V lost 7 bases to trimming and J lost 7 bases, with 14 bases between them. Germline assignment: CDR1 WNHNN and CDR2 SYGVQD (reference sequence). CDR3 nucleotides: TGCGCCAGCACCAACAGGGCTAGGCAGCCCCAGCATTTT. Its protein product is CASTNRARQPQHF.

The chain recombines TRBV2 with TRBJ2-5; 7 bases map to TRBD1. V trimming: 5 bases; J trimming: 4 bases; junction bases outside the gene matches: 7. The CDR3 consists of 14 residues. In germline, CDR1 is SNHLY, CDR2 FYNNEI. The CDR3 DNA sequence: TGTGCCAGCAGTACAGGGACAGTCGTAGAGACCCAGTACTTC. This gives the protein CASSTGTVVETQYF.

Written as DNA, the CDR3 is TGTGCCAGCAGCCAGGGACAGGGGGTAACCGGGGAGCTGTTTTTT. Encoded protein: CASSQGQGVTGELFF. The chain employs TRBV7-2 and TRBJ2-2, with TRBD1 matching over 11 bases. CDR3 length: 15 residues. CDR1 and CDR2 from the germline V gene are SGHTA and FQGNSA. With 5 bases clipped from V and 5 bases from J, the junction kept 4 bases outside the gene matches.

The chain combines TRBV7-8 with TRBJ1-1, with TRBD1 matching 7 bases. The CDR3 is 15 residues long. Per the germline V gene, CDR1 is SGHVS and CDR2 is FQNEAQ. After removal of 7 bases from V and 4 bases from J, the junction contained 12 bases not matched to a gene. CDR3 in amino acids: CASTIILSGGTEAFF. CDR3 nucleotide sequence: TGTGCCAGCACAATTATTCTTTCAGGGGGCACTGAAGCTTTCTTT.

This clone was counted between two and nine times. The genes are TRBV7-8 and TRBJ1-2; D is possibly TRBD1 (6 bases). Germline V CDR1 and CDR2: SGHVS, FQNEAQ. Trimming stripped 1 base from V and 9 bases from J, with 12 bases between. The CDR3 extends over 13 amino acids. DNA of the CDR3: TGTGCCAGCAGCTTAGGGACAGTTTCTAGCTACACCTTC. Amino acids: CASSLGTVSSYTF.

This clone was seen once. The gene calls are TRBV5-1 and TRBJ2-2, with D perhaps assigned TRBD1 or TRBD2 (6 bases each). The V end was cut by 1 base, the J end by 6 bases, with 13 bases between. The CDR3 has 15 amino acids. Germline V gene lookup returns CDR1 SGHRS and CDR2 YFSETQ. This CDR3 is CASSLFSRGAGELFF. CDR3 in DNA: TGCGCCAGCAGCTTGTTCAGTAGGGGGGCCGGGGAGCTGTTTTTT.

V and J are TRBV28 and TRBJ2-7, with D possibly TRBD2 on 6 matching bases. Germline V gene data show CDR1 as MDHEN and CDR2 as SYDVKM. The V end was cut by 10 bases, the J end by 2 bases, with 15 bases between. This CDR3 spans 13 amino acids. This chain's CDR3 is CATVGLYPYEQYF. In DNA form, the CDR3 reads TGTGCCACGGTGGGACTTTACCCCTACGAGCAGTACTTC. The full variable domain, its missing parts supplied by reference TRBV28 and TRBJ2-7, is DVKVTQSSRYLVKRTGEKVFLECVQDMDHENMFWYRQDPGLGLRLIYFSYDVKMKEKGDIPEGYSVSREKKERFSLILESASTNQTSMYLCATVGLYPYEQYFGPGTRLTVT.

V is TRBV27 and J is TRBJ2-2; no reliable D call. Trimming shortened V by 5 bases and J by 0 bases, and 7 bases separated the two germline ends. There are 14 residues in the CDR3. The germline V gene has CDR1 MNHEY and CDR2 SMNVEV (reference sequence). The CDR3 here is CASSPSTNTGELFF. For the CDR3, the DNA is TGTGCCAGCAGTCCATCTACGAACACCGGGGAGCTGTTTTTT.

The rearrangement links TRBV4-1 to TRBJ2-1; D gene ambiguous. The length of the CDR3 is 16 residues. Germline CDR1 reads MGHRA; CDR2 reads YSYEKL. V lost 1 base and J lost 4, with 14 bases in between. The CDR3 nucleotides read TGCGCCAGCAGCCAAGGTTTCGGGCAGGAGTACAATGAGCAGTTCTTC. As protein: CASSQGFGQEYNEQFF.

The sample holds a few counts of this clone. This chain uses TRBV18 with TRBJ2-7; D is possibly TRBD2 (5 bases). CDR1 and CDR2 (germline): KGHSH, LQKENI. Deletions cut 5 bases from V and 3 bases from J, with 11 bases between. CDR3 length: 13 residues. The CDR3 region is CASSWERSYEQYF. DNA for the CDR3: TGTGCCAGCTCATGGGAGCGGAGCTACGAGCAGTACTTC.

In this sample, this clone turned up a few times. The CDR3 nucleotides read TGTGCCAGCAGCTTATGGGGCAGGGGGCTGGGCACTGAAGCTTTCTTT. Amino acid sequence: CASSLWGRGLGTEAFF. The gene calls are TRBV7-9 and TRBJ1-1; 8 bases match TRBD1. V lost 2 bases, J lost 4 bases, and 9 bases stayed unmatched. Germline-derived CDR1 and CDR2 are SEHNR and FQNEAQ (reference sequence). CDR3 size: 16 residues.

The chain has TRBV27 and TRBJ2-5, with 7 bases matching TRBD2. The CDR3 extends over 15 amino acids. CDR1 is MNHEY, CDR2 SMNVEV, per germline (reference sequence). The ends lost 2 bases at V and 3 bases at J; junction bases unmatched: 6. CDR3 region: CASSLGAGVEETQYF. The CDR3 nucleotides are TGTGCCAGCAGTTTAGGCGCGGGAGTTGAAGAGACCCAGTACTTC.

The chain has TRBV10-1 and TRBJ1-4, with D uncertain. The CDR3 is 12 amino acids. Germline CDR1 reads WNHNN; CDR2 reads SYGVQD (reference sequence). Trimming cost V 3 bases and J 11 bases, with 10 bases left between them. The CDR3 DNA reads as TGCGCCAGCAGTGAATCTCTCGGCAAACTGTTTTTT. It encodes CASSESLGKLFF.

The V call is TRBV7-8, the J call TRBJ1-5; TRBD1 aligns across 7 bases. Trimming removed 7 bases from V and 1 base from J; junction bases left unmatched: 7. Germline V gene sequence: CDR1 SGHVS, CDR2 FQNEAQ. CDR3 length: 15 amino acids. CDR3 in amino acids: CASTMTGSSNQPQHF. For the CDR3, the DNA is TGTGCCAGCACCATGACAGGGTCGAGCAATCAGCCCCAGCATTTT.

In this sample, this clone turned up a few times. V and J are TRBV7-2 and TRBJ2-7; no clear D gene. The germline CDR1 and CDR2 sequences are SGHTA and FQGNSA. V was shortened by 5 bases and J by 2 bases, with 13 bases between the two germline ends. This CDR3 region has 14 residues. CDR3: CASSRYQAAYEQYF. As DNA, the CDR3 is TGTGCCAGCAGCCGTTACCAGGCGGCCTACGAGCAGTACTTC.

This chain links TRBV11-2 with TRBJ2-7; 8 bases fit TRBD1. The junction had 9 bases not matched to a gene; V was cut back by 5 bases and J by 3 bases. CDR3 length: 15 residues. Germline loops: CDR1 SGHAT, CDR2 FQNNGV. CDR3 bases: TGTGCCAGCAGCGTCGACAGGGGATCCGTCTACGAGCAGTACTTC. Encoded protein: CASSVDRGSVYEQYF.

The V and J genes are TRBV7-9 and TRBJ1-5, with D maybe TRBD1 (6 bases). In germline, CDR1 is SEHNR, CDR2 FQNEAQ (reference sequence). This CDR3 region has 19 residues. Trimming pared 6 bases from V and 0 bases from J, leaving 24 bases between. The CDR3 is CASRERPGTSKDSNQPQHF. The CDR3 DNA is TGTGCCAGCAGAGAGAGGCCCGGGACATCCAAGGATAGCAATCAGCCCCAGCATTTT.